This T cell receptor beta chain stems from a study of cytotoxic CD8 clonotypes in ibrutinib-treated CLL. General study results and limits: Treatment saw public clonotypes, which were uncommon, either contract or stay stable.

Sequencing used immunoSEQ multiplex PCR; TCRdb keeps in-frame clones, though not all of them. Seen here are about 24,000 clones, 78% observed once, and the top ten hold about 10%. Turning to this clone: Antigen: not known.

V dropped 10 bases and J dropped 1 base, with 11 bases sitting between them. The CDR3 has 12 amino acids. Germline loops: CDR1 MNHEY, CDR2 SVGAGI. The chain is built from TRBV6-5 and TRBJ2-7, with D uncertain. This TCR was recovered from a human donor with chronic lymphocytic leukemia. The sequences come from PBMCs, collected before ibrutinib treatment. CDR3 region: CAIMSASYEQYF. The CDR3 nucleotides are TGTGCCATCATGAGCGCATCCTACGAGCAGTACTTC.